These T cell receptor beta chains were read from a single sample in a study of T cell repertoires in cytomegalovirus infection. MiXCR, run by TCRdb on the reads, gives a single entry per CDR3 protein. This table has fewer than 900,000 distinct CDR3 sequences, just under 30% appearing once. Which antigens these TCRs recognize remains unknown. This specimen consisted of cultured CD8+ T cells from PBMCs, obtained from culture after CMV antigen stimulation. These receptors were collected from a human donor in good health (CMV status not recorded). Some clones in this sample may be carry-over from other donors' samples. The CDR3 runs from the conserved cysteine through the conserved F or W. The order of the fields is V gene, clone size, D gene, J gene, CDR3 DNA, CDR3 protein. The D gene is left open where the match is weak. Rows may omit the clone size; those that give it use once, few, many or a size class.

TRBV5-6	-	TRBD2	TRBJ2-7	TGTGCCAGCAGCTACGGGACTAGCGGCTACGAGCAGTACTTC	CASSYGTSGYEQYF
TRBV4-1	-	-	TRBJ1-4	TGCGCCAGCAGCCTAAGGGGGATGAGTGAAAAACTGTTTTTT	CASSLRGMSEKLFF
TRBV14	few	-	TRBJ1-3	TGTGCCAGCAGCCCAGCGTGGGGACCTGGAAACACCATATATTTT	CASSPAWGPGNTIYF
TRBV28	few	-	TRBJ2-5	TGTGCCAGCAGTTTCCCCCGGGGAGGGGGCTGGTTAGAAGAGACCCAGTACTTC	CASSFPRGGGWLEETQYF
TRBV19	-	TRBD1	TRBJ1-2	TGTGCCAGTAGTCCCAGGGGGGTTCGAGTACGCACTAACTATGGCTACACCTTC	CASSPRGVRVRTNYGYTF
TRBV6-5	few	-	TRBJ1-5	TGTGCCAGCAGGCTGAATGGACTACCAAATCAGCCCCAGCATTTT	CASRLNGLPNQPQHF
TRBV11-2	-	-	TRBJ1-4	TGTGCCAGCAGGTTGGGTTCGGGAGTCGGGACTAATGAAAAACTGTTTTTT	CASRLGSGVGTNEKLFF
TRBV12-3/TRBV12-4	many	-	TRBJ1-1	TGTGCCAGCAGTTGGGGTACAGGGACTGAAGCTTTCTTT	CASSWGTGTEAFF
TRBV2	few	-	TRBJ2-1	TGTGCCAGCCCAGATGGGGGGACGAATGAGCAGTTCTTC	CASPDGGTNEQFF
TRBV11-3	few	-	TRBJ2-7	TGTGCCAGCAGCCCCCGTGGGGACCCCTACGAGCAGTACTTC	CASSPRGDPYEQYF
TRBV12-3/TRBV12-4	few	-	TRBJ2-6	TGTGCCAGCACCTCTCCGGGGGGCCCTGGGGCCAACGTCCTGACTTTC	CASTSPGGPGANVLTF
TRBV5-4	few	TRBD1	TRBJ2-7	TGTGCCAGCAGCTCCAGGGGACAGGGACGCTACGAGCAGTACTTC	CASSSRGQGRYEQYF
TRBV5-6	many	TRBD1	TRBJ1-2	TGTGCCAGCAGCCCGGGACAGAACTATGGCTACACCTTC	CASSPGQNYGYTF
TRBV7-6	-	-	TRBJ2-7	TGTGCCAGCAGCTTAGAGCAGGCCACCGAGCAGTACTTC	CASSLEQATEQYF
TRBV28	-	-	TRBJ1-5	TGTGCCAGCAGTTCCTCAAAGGGGGTATATAGCAATCAGCCCCAGCATTTT	CASSSSKGVYSNQPQHF
TRBV29-1	-	-	TRBJ1-2	TGCAGCGTTGAAGAAGTGGAGACAGGATACTATGGCTACACCTTC	CSVEEVETGYYGYTF
TRBV19	-	TRBD1	TRBJ1-5	TGTGCCAGTACCCCACAGGGGGCAAATCAGCCCCAGCATTTT	CASTPQGANQPQHF
TRBV7-6	many	-	TRBJ1-6	TGTGCCAGCAGCCCGGGGTTCACCTATAATTCACCCCTCCACTTT	CASSPGFTYNSPLHF
TRBV7-6	few	TRBD1	TRBJ2-3	TGTGCCAGCAGCTTACAGACAGGGTCCGCAACAGATACGCAGTATTTT	CASSLQTGSATDTQYF
TRBV6-2/TRBV6-3	few	TRBD2	TRBJ2-1	TGTGCCAGCAGCCCGTTCGGGGGGGCCCTTGAGCAGTTCTTC	CASSPFGGALEQFF
TRBV12-3/TRBV12-4	few	-	TRBJ1-5	TGTGCCAGCAGTTCGCAGGGTCCTCAGCCCCAGCATTTT	CASSSQGPQPQHF
TRBV9	-	-	TRBJ1-5	TGTGCCAGCAGCGAGGGGCCGGGGATCAATCAGCCCCAGCATTTT	CASSEGPGINQPQHF
TRBV7-9	-	-	TRBJ2-1	TGTGCCAGCAGCCCCAAACATGGACAGAGCTACAATGAGCAGTTCTTC	CASSPKHGQSYNEQFF
TRBV6-6	few	-	TRBJ2-1	TGTGCCAGCAGTTACCGGCAGGCTTACTCCTACAATGAGCAGTTCTTC	CASSYRQAYSYNEQFF
TRBV5-1	-	-	TRBJ2-1	TGCGCCAGCCATTGGACGGAAAACAGGGAACCCTTCTACAATGAGCAGTTCTTC	CASHWTENREPFYNEQFF
TRBV24-1	-	-	TRBJ1-2	TGTGCCACCAGTGATTCTGACAGTTCTGGCTACACCTTC	CATSDSDSSGYTF
TRBV6-1	many	-	TRBJ1-1	TGTGCCAGCTACAGGAAGAACACTGAAGCTTTCTTT	CASYRKNTEAFF
TRBV7-9	-	-	TRBJ1-4	TGTGCCAGCAGCCCTCAAGTGGGGGGAGAGGCAACTAATGAAAAACTGTTTTTT	CASSPQVGGEATNEKLFF
TRBV7-6	few	-	TRBJ2-2	TGTGCCAGCAGCTTATACGACACCGGGGAGCTGTTTTTT	CASSLYDTGELFF
TRBV2	-	-	TRBJ1-1	TGTGCCAGCATGGAGGGATTGAGCATGAACACTGAAGCTTTCTTT	CASMEGLSMNTEAFF
TRBV4-2	-	TRBD2	TRBJ2-1	TGTGCCAGCAGCCAGGACTGGCGGGGGGGGGGTGAGCAGTTCTTC	CASSQDWRGGGEQFF
TRBV7-9	once	-	TRBJ2-1	TGTGCCAGCAGCTTAGCCCCGGGGACTTACAATGAGCAGTTCTTC	CASSLAPGTYNEQFF
TRBV7-8	few	TRBD1	TRBJ2-2	TGTGCCAGCAGCCGACAGGGGGCTCCGAACACCGGGGAGCTGTTTTTT	CASSRQGAPNTGELFF
TRBV6-2/TRBV6-3	few	TRBD1	TRBJ2-5	TGTGCCAGCAGTTGGGACCGACACCACACAGGGGGAGAGACCCAGTACTTC	CASSWDRHHTGGETQYF
TRBV12-3/TRBV12-4	once	-	TRBJ1-3	TGTGCCAGCCTCGACGCGGCGACCACCATATATTTT	CASLDAATTIYF
TRBV9	-	-	TRBJ1-1	TGTGCCAGCAGCCCACCTCAGGGGACTAACACTGAAGCTTTCTTT	CASSPPQGTNTEAFF
TRBV12-5	many	TRBD1	TRBJ1-3	TGTGCTAGTGGTTTCGGGACAGACTTCTCTGGAAACACCATATATTTT	CASGFGTDFSGNTIYF
TRBV19	-	-	TRBJ2-2	TGTGCCAGTAGTGCGCCAGGGGACACCGGGGAGCTGTTTTTT	CASSAPGDTGELFF
TRBV12-3/TRBV12-4	many	TRBD1	TRBJ2-1	TGTGCCAGCAGTTCACCGGGACAGGGGTTTAATGAGCAGTTCTTC	CASSSPGQGFNEQFF
TRBV12-3/TRBV12-4	once	-	TRBJ2-7	TGTGCCAGCAGTTTAACCCCCGGCCAGAATTTCTACGAGCAGTACTTC	CASSLTPGQNFYEQYF
TRBV15	few	TRBD2	TRBJ2-1	TGTGCCACCAGCACTACTCAACGCGGGGGGGATAATGAGCAGTTCTTC	CATSTTQRGGDNEQFF
TRBV6-5	once	-	TRBJ2-1	TGTGCCAGCAGTAAGGGGGGGCCTGTCGCTGGGTCCTACAATGAGCAGTTCTTC	CASSKGGPVAGSYNEQFF
TRBV7-9	-	TRBD2	TRBJ2-5	TGTGCCAGCAGCCCTCAACTAGCGGGGGTTGTTAGAGAGACCCAGTACTTC	CASSPQLAGVVRETQYF
TRBV29-1	-	TRBD1	TRBJ1-2	TGCAGCGCCTTGACAGGGGAGTGGGACACTAACTATGGCTACACCTTC	CSALTGEWDTNYGYTF
TRBV7-9	medium-sized	-	TRBJ1-5	TGTGCCAGCAGCGATAATCCGGGACGGAGCAATCAGCCCCAGCATTTT	CASSDNPGRSNQPQHF
TRBV7-8	-	TRBD1	TRBJ1-1	TGTGCCAGCAGCATTCTGGACAGGGGTACTGAAGCTTTCTTT	CASSILDRGTEAFF
TRBV27	-	-	TRBJ1-6	TGTGCCAGCAGTGCCAGGAGCTCCTATAATTCACCCCTCCACTTT	CASSARSSYNSPLHF